This entry is about one TCR beta chain. Its antigen remains unknown. The germline V gene has CDR1 ENHRY and CDR2 SYGVKD. The CDR3 sequence is 15 residues long. V gave up 8 bases and J gave up 6 bases; unmatched junction bases: 13. The entry originates in a study of T-cell reconstitution after alpha-beta-depleted transplantation in children. TCRbeta library construction was performed incorporating unique molecular identifiers. TCRdb independently ran MiXCR on the PCR reads; one entry per CDR3 protein. The sample lists some 310,000 distinct CDR3 sequences; around 25% were seen once. General study findings and limits: Alpha-beta T cells about two months after transplant reportedly derived from several hundred expanded graft clones. By one year post-transplant, T-cell counts and diversity largely arose from T cells that were newly produced.

The sequence was obtained from a male patient aged 10 to 17 who had a stem cell transplant for acute lymphoblastic leukemia, so the T cells may come from the graft donor. This chain joins TRBV10-3 and TRBJ1-2, with TRBD1 matching over 9 bases. The sample in question was PBMCs, mostly from graft donor cells, obtained 180 days after TCRalphabeta/CD19-depleted stem cell transplant. CDR3 loop: CAISDPGTGWDGYTF. CDR3 bases: TGTGCCATCTCCGACCCCGGGACAGGGTGGGATGGCTACACCTTC.